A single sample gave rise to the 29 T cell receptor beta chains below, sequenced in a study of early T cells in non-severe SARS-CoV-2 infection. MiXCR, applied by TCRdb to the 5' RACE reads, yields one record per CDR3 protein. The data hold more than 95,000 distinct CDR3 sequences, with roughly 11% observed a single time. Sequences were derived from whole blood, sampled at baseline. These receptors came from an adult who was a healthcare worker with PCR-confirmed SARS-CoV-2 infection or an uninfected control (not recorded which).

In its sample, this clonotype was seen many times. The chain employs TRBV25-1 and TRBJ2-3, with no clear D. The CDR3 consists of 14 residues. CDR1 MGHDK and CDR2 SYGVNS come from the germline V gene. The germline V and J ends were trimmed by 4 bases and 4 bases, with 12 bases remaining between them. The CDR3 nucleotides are TGTGCCAGCAGTGGAAGCTTTGGAGCAGATACGCAGTATTTT. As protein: CASSGSFGADTQYF.

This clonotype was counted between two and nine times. The CDR3 coding sequence is TGTGCCAGCAGTAAACAGGGGGGTAGCACAGATACGCAGTATTTT. It yields the protein CASSKQGGSTDTQYF. V gene TRBV25-1 combines with J gene TRBJ2-3, with 8 bases fitting TRBD1. The CDR3 has 15 residues. Germline values: CDR1 MGHDK, CDR2 SYGVNS. With V trimmed by 5 bases and J by 0 bases, 4 bases remained unmatched.

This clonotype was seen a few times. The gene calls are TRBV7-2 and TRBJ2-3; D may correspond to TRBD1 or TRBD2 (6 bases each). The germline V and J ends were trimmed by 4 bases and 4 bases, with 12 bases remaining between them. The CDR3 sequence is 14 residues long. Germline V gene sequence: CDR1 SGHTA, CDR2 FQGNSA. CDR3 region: CASSWIGGSDTQYF. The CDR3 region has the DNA TGTGCCAGCAGCTGGATCGGGGGCTCAGATACGCAGTATTTT. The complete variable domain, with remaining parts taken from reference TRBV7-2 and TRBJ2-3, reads GAGVSQSPSNKVTEKGKDVELRCDPISGHTALYWYRQSLGQGLEFLIYFQGNSAPDKSGLPSDRFSAERTGGSVSTLTIQRTQQEDSAVYLCASSWIGGSDTQYFGPGTRLTVL.

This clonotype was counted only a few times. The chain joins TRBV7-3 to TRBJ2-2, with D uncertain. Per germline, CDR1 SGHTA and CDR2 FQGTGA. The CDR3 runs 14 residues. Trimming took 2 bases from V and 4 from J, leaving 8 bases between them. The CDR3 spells CASSLRRGTGELFF. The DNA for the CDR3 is TGTGCCAGCAGCTTACGAAGAGGCACCGGGGAGCTGTTTTTT.

The CDR3 region has the DNA TGTGCCAGTAGTCCCGCTAGTCTGACCTACAATGAGCAGTTCTTC. It codes for CASSPASLTYNEQFF. This sequence joins TRBV19 and TRBJ2-1; D ambiguous. CDR1 and CDR2 (germline): LNHDA, SQIVND (reference sequence). Trimming removed 5 bases from V and 2 bases from J, with 13 bases in between. The CDR3 consists of 15 residues.

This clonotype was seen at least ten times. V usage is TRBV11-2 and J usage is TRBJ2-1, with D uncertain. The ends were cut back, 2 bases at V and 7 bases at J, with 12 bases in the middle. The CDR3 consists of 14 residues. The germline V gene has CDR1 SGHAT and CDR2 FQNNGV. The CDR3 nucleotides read TGTGCCAGCAGCTTAACCCGATGGGCGAATGAGCAGTTCTTC. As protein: CASSLTRWANEQFF. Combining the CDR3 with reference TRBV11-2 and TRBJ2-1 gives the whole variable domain EAGVAQSPRYKIIEKRQSVAFWCNPISGHATLYWYQQILGQGPKLLIQFQNNGVVDDSQLPKDRFSAERLKGVDSTLKIQPAKLEDSAVYLCASSLTRWANEQFFGPGTRLTVL.

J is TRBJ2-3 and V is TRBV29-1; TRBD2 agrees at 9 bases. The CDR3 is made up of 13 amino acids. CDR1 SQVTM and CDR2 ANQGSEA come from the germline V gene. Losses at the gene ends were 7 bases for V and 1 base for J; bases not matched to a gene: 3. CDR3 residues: CSASSGGTDTQYF. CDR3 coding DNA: TGCAGCGCCTCTAGCGGGGGCACAGATACGCAGTATTTT.

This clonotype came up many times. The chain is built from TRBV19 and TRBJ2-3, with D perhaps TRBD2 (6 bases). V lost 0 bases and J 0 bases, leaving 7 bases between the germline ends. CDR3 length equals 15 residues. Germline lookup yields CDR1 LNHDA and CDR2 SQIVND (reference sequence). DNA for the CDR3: TGTGCCAGTAGTATAGACCGGGGGAGCACAGATACGCAGTATTTT. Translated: CASSIDRGSTDTQYF.

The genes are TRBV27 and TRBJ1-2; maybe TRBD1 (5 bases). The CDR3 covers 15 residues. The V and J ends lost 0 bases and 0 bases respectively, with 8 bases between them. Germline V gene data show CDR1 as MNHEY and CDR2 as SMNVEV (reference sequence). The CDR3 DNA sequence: TGTGCCAGCAGTTTATCAAGGGGAGCTAACTATGGCTACACCTTC. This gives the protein CASSLSRGANYGYTF.

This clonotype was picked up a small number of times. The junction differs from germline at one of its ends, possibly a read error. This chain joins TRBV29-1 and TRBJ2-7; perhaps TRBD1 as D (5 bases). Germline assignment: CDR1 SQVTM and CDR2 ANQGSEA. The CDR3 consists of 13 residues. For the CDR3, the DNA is TGCAGCGTTGTTCGGCAGGGTTCCTTCGAGCAGTACTTC. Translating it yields CSVVRQGSFEQYF.

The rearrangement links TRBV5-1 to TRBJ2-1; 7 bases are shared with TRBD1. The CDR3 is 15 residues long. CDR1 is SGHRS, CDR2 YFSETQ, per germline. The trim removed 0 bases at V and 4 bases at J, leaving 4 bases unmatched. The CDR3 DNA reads TGCGCCAGCAGCTTGGAGGGACAGTCGTACAATGAGCAGTTCTTC. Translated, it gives CASSLEGQSYNEQFF. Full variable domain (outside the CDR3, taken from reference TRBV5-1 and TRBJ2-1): KAGVTQTPRYLIKTRGQQVTLSCSPISGHRSVSWYQQTPGQGLQFLFEYFSETQRNKGNFPGRFSGRQFSNSRSEMNVSTLELGDSALYLCASSLEGQSYNEQFFGPGTRLTVL.

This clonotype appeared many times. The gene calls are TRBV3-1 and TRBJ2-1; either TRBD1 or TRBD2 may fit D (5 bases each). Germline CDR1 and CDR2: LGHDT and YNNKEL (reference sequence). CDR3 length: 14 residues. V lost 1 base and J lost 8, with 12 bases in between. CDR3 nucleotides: TGTGCCAGCAGCCAAGTCGGGACGGTGGATGAGCAGTTCTTC. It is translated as CASSQVGTVDEQFF.

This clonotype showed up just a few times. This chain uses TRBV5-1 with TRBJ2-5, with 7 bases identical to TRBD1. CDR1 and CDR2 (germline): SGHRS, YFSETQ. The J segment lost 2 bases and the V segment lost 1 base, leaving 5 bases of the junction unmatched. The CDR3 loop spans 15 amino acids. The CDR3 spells CASSLSDRVQETQYF. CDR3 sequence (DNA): TGCGCCAGCAGCTTGAGTGACAGGGTTCAAGAGACCCAGTACTTC. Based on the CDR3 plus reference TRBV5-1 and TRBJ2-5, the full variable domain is KAGVTQTPRYLIKTRGQQVTLSCSPISGHRSVSWYQQTPGQGLQFLFEYFSETQRNKGNFPGRFSGRQFSNSRSEMNVSTLELGDSALYLCASSLSDRVQETQYFGPGTRLLVL.

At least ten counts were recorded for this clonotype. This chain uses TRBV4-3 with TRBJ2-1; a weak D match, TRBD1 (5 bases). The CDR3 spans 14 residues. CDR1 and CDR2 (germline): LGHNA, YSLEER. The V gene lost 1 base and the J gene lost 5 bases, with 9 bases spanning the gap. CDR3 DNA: TGCGCCAGCAGCCAAGTGGCAGGGAACAATGAGCAGTTCTTC. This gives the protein CASSQVAGNNEQFF.

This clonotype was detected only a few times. CDR3 sequence reads: CASSPRTPSYTEAFF. DNA of the CDR3: TGTGCCAGCAGCCCCAGGACCCCGAGCTACACTGAAGCTTTCTTT. V and J are TRBV7-9 and TRBJ1-1; no reliable D call. Germline V gene lookup returns CDR1 SEHNR and CDR2 FQNEAQ (reference sequence). The V end was cut by 5 bases, the J end by 3 bases, with 16 bases between. The CDR3 contains 15 residues.

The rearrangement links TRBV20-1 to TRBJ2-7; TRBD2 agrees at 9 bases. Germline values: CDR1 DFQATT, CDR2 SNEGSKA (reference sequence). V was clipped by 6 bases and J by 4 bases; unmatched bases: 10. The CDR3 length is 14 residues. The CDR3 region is CSALDRGLAYEQYF. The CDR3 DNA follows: TGCAGTGCCCTGGACCGGGGACTAGCTTACGAGCAGTACTTC.

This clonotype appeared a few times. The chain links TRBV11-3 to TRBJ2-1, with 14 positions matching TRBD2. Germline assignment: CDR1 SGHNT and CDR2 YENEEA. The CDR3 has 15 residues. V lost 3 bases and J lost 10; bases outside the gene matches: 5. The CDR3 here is CASSLGLAGVKEQFF. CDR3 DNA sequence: TGTGCCAGCAGCTTGGGACTAGCGGGAGTTAAGGAGCAGTTCTTC.

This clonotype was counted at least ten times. The CDR3 here is CASSFGTSSTDTQYF. The CDR3 region has the DNA TGTGCCAGCAGCTTTGGGACTTCTAGCACAGATACGCAGTATTTT. V and J are TRBV7-2 and TRBJ2-3; the D gene is possibly TRBD2 (6 bases). The CDR3 runs to 15 residues. The germline V and J ends were trimmed by 3 bases and 0 bases, with 10 bases remaining between them. Germline CDR1 reads SGHTA; CDR2 reads FQGNSA.

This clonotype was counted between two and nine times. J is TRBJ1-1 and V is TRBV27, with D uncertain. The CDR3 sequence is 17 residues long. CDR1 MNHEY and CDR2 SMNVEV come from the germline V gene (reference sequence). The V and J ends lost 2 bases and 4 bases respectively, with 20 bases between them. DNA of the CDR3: TGTGCCAGCAGTTTAAGTAATCCTTGGCGAGGAAGCACTGAAGCTTTCTTT. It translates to CASSLSNPWRGSTEAFF.

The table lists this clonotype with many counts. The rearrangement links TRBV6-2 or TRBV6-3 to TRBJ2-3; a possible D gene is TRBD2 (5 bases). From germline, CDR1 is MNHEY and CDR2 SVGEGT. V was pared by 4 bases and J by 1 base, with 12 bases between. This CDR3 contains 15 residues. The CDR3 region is CASSLRAEGTDTQYF. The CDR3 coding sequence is TGTGCCAGCAGTTTGAGAGCGGAGGGCACAGATACGCAGTATTTT.

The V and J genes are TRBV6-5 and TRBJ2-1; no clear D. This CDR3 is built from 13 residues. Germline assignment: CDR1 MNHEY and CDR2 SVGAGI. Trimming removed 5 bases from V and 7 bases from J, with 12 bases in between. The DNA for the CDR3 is TGTGCCAGCAGTGAGCCACTGGGGAATGAGCAGTTCTTC. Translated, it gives CASSEPLGNEQFF.

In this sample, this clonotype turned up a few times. The CDR3 DNA reads TGTGCCATCAGTGGAAGGGGGCAGGGAGACACTGAAGCTTTCTTT. It specifies CAISGRGQGDTEAFF. The chain combines TRBV10-3 with TRBJ1-1; TRBD1 matches at 7 bases. Germline CDR1 and CDR2: ENHRY and SYGVKD. V trimming: 4 bases; J trimming: 3 bases; junction bases outside the gene matches: 8. This CDR3 comprises 15 residues.

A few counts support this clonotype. The CDR3 DNA is TGTGCCTGGAGTAGCGGGAGATCCTACGAGCAGTACTTC. Protein product: CAWSSGRSYEQYF. The chain recombines TRBV30 with TRBJ2-7, with 8 nucleotides matching TRBD2. This CDR3 has 13 amino acids. Germline CDR1 reads GTSNPN; CDR2 reads SVGIG (reference sequence). The trim removed 2 bases at V and 1 base at J, leaving 1 base unmatched.

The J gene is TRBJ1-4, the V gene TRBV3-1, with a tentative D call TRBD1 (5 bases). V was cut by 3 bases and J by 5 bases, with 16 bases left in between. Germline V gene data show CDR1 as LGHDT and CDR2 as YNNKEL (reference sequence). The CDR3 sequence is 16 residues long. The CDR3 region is CASSHSSGKPNEKLFF. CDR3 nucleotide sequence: TGTGCCAGCAGCCATTCTTCAGGGAAGCCGAATGAAAAACTGTTTTTT.

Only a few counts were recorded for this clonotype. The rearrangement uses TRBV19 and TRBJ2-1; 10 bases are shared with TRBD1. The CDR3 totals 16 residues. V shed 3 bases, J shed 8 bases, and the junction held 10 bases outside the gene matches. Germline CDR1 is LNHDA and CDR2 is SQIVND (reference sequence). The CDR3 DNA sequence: TGTGCCAGTAGTATTATTCCGGGACAGGGGAACGATGAGCAGTTCTTC. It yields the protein CASSIIPGQGNDEQFF.

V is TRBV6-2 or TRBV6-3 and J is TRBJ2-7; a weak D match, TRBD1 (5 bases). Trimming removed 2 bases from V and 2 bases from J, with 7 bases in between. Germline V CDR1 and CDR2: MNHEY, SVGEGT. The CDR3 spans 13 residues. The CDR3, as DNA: TGTGCCAGCAGTTACCCACAGGCCTACGAGCAGTACTTC. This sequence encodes CASSYPQAYEQYF.

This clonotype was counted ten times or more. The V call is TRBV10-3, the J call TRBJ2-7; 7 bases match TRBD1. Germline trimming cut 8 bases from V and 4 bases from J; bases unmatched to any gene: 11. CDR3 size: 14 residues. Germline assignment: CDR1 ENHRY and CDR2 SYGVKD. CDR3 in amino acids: CAIQPGQRKYEQYF. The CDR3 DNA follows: TGTGCCATCCAACCGGGACAGCGTAAGTACGAGCAGTACTTC.

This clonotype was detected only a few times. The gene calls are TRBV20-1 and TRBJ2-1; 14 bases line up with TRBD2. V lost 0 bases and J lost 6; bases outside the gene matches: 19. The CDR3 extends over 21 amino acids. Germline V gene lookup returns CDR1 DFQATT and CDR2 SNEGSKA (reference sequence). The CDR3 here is CSARDPTGFSGTSGRFNEQFF. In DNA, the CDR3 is TGCAGTGCTAGAGACCCCACAGGATTTTCCGGGACTAGCGGGAGATTCAATGAGCAGTTCTTC.

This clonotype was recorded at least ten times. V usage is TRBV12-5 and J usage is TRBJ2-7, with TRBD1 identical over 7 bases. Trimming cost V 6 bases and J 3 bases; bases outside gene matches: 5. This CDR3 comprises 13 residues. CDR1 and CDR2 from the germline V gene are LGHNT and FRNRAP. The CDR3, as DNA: TGTGCTAGTGGCGAGGGGGCCAACTACGAGCAGTACTTC. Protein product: CASGEGANYEQYF.